The 21 T cell receptor beta chains presented below share a single source sample, sequenced in a study of tumor-infiltrating lymphocytes in localized non-small cell lung cancer. The repertoire was sequenced with immunoSEQ multiplex PCR; TCRdb's copy has only in-frame clones and lacks some. The table records under 20,000 clones, about 65% of them present only once. Sequenced input: lung tumor tissue. All receptors derive from a human donor with non-small cell lung cancer.

The rearrangement uses TRBV7-2 and TRBJ2-5; 13 positions match TRBD2. This CDR3 contains 15 residues. The ends lost 5 bases at V and 7 bases at J; junction bases unmatched: 7. Germline CDR1 SGHTA, CDR2 FQGNSA. The CDR3 DNA is TGTGCCAGCAGCACGGGACTAGCGGGGCGAGGGACCCAGTACTTC. This gives the protein CASSTGLAGRGTQYF.

The chain joins TRBV6-5 to TRBJ1-4, with D maybe TRBD1 (6 bases). The CDR3 totals 12 residues. The germline V gene encodes CDR1 MNHEY and CDR2 SVGAGI. Trimming removed 5 bases from V and 7 bases from J, with 8 bases in between. CDR3 bases: TGTGCCAGCAGTCGAGGGGGTGAAAAACTGTTTTTT. Amino acid sequence: CASSRGGEKLFF.

The chain couples TRBV7-2 to TRBJ1-1; D call uncertain. Trimming removed 3 bases at V and 5 bases at J, with 7 bases between. The CDR3 length is 12 residues. Germline V gives CDR1 SGHTA, CDR2 FQGNSA. CDR3 sequence: CASSFLQTEAFF. CDR3 in DNA: TGTGCCAGCAGCTTTCTCCAGACTGAAGCTTTCTTT.

This clone was counted between two and nine times. This sequence joins TRBV5-1 and TRBJ2-7; the D gene is possibly TRBD2 (6 bases). This CDR3 comprises 14 residues. CDR1 and CDR2 (germline): SGHRS, YFSETQ. V lost 3 bases and J 1 base, leaving 11 bases between the germline ends. CDR3 nucleotides: TGCGCCAGCAGCTGGGGGGACCGATCCTACGAGCAGTACTTC. Translation gives CASSWGDRSYEQYF. The entire variable domain, with the rest obtained from reference TRBV5-1 and TRBJ2-7, is as follows: KAGVTQTPRYLIKTRGQQVTLSCSPISGHRSVSWYQQTPGQGLQFLFEYFSETQRNKGNFPGRFSGRQFSNSRSEMNVSTLELGDSALYLCASSWGDRSYEQYFGPGTRLTVT.

This clone was observed a few times. V and J are TRBV5-1 and TRBJ2-2, with no clear D. Germline CDR1 is SGHRS and CDR2 is YFSETQ. V gave up 4 bases and J gave up 3 bases, with 10 bases separating them. The CDR3 runs 14 residues. This chain's CDR3 is CASSPGRDTGELFF. The CDR3 DNA is TGCGCCAGCAGCCCCGGACGGGACACCGGGGAGCTGTTTTTT.

CDR3 nucleotide sequence: TGCGCCAGGGATGGCCCCCACGAGCAGTACTTC. Protein: CARDGPHEQYF. V is TRBV10-1 and J is TRBJ2-7; D is unresolved. The CDR3 runs 11 residues. Per the germline V gene, CDR1 is WNHNN and CDR2 is SYGVQD (reference sequence). V dropped 9 bases and J dropped 5 bases, with 11 bases sitting between them.

The gene calls are TRBV28 and TRBJ1-6; D is uncertain. CDR1 is MDHEN and CDR2 is SYDVKM in the germline V gene. The CDR3 covers 14 residues. V was pared by 7 bases and J by 3 bases, with 10 bases between. This chain's CDR3 is CASTSQLYNSPLHF. The CDR3 nucleotides are TGTGCCAGCACCTCACAGCTCTATAATTCACCCCTCCACTTT.

The chain couples TRBV6-1 to TRBJ2-7, with D possibly matching TRBD2 (5 bases). The CDR3 totals 15 residues. Looked up from germline, CDR1 is MNHNS and CDR2 is SASEGT. The V end was cut by 6 bases, the J end by 0 bases, with 15 bases between. The CDR3 DNA is TGTGCCAGCAGACTAGAAACCTTGAGCTCCTACGAGCAGTACTTC. Protein: CASRLETLSSYEQYF.

The CDR3 region has the DNA TGCGCCAGCAGCTTGGTATCCGGGTCCGGCACAGATACGCAGTATTTT. Its translation is CASSLVSGSGTDTQYF. The chain recombines TRBV5-1 with TRBJ2-3; D gene unclear. V lost 0 bases and J lost 1, with 12 bases in between. Germline V lookup: CDR1 SGHRS, CDR2 YFSETQ. This CDR3 spans 16 amino acids.

In regard to this clone: One junction end disagrees with the germline gene, perhaps due to a read error. The chain employs TRBV2 and TRBJ1-2, with D maybe TRBD1 (5 bases). Germline V gives CDR1 SNHLY, CDR2 FYNNEI. The CDR3 runs 12 residues. CDR3 amino acids: CASTRAGTRGAF. Here the CDR3 DNA reads TGTGCCAGCACCAGAGCCGGGACGAGAGGGGCCTTC.

The V call is TRBV19, the J call TRBJ1-5; D possibly corresponds to TRBD1 (5 bases). The length of the CDR3 is 16 residues. Germline CDR1 LNHDA, CDR2 SQIVND (reference sequence). The ends were cut back, 7 bases at V and 2 bases at J, with 18 bases in the middle. CDR3 in DNA: TGTGCCAGTACCGCCGACGGGGGGGTGGGCAATCAGCCCCAGCATTTT. Translated: CASTADGGVGNQPQHF. The variable domain in full, completed from reference TRBV19 and TRBJ1-5, reads DGGITQSPKYLFRKEGQNVTLSCEQNLNHDAMYWYRQDPGQGLRLIYYSQIVNDFQKGDIAEGYSVSREKKESFPLTVTSAQKNPTAFYLCASTADGGVGNQPQHFGDGTRLSIL.

The V and J genes are TRBV4-2 and TRBJ2-7; D could derive from TRBD1 or TRBD2 (9 bases each). This CDR3 contains 18 residues. The V gene lost 4 bases and the J gene lost 1 base, with 23 bases spanning the gap. Germline V gene data show CDR1 as LGHNA and CDR2 as YNFKEQ. For the CDR3, the DNA is TGTGCCAGCAGCCCGCTAGGGACAGGGACTAGCAAGTCCTACGAGCAGTACTTC. Protein product: CASSPLGTGTSKSYEQYF.

The chain couples TRBV29-1 to TRBJ1-2; TRBD1 matches 8 bases. This CDR3 has 13 amino acids. V dropped 5 bases and J dropped 7; count of bases not matched to a gene: 9. Germline lookup yields CDR1 SQVTM and CDR2 ANQGSEA. CDR3 amino acids: CSVHIQGAGGYTF. Here the CDR3 DNA reads TGCAGCGTTCATATTCAGGGGGCGGGTGGCTACACCTTC.

This clone was detected a few times. At one boundary the junction diverges from the germline segment, which might be a read error. The chain joins TRBV29-1 to TRBJ1-4; possible D gene TRBD1, 5 bases. Germline-derived CDR1 and CDR2 are SQVTM and ANQGSEA. This CDR3 has 14 amino acids. This chain's CDR3 is CSVEGVQAGEKLFF. The CDR3 coding sequence is TGCAGCGTCGAAGGGGTGCAGGCTGGTGAAAAACTGTTTTTT.

The rearrangement links TRBV28 to TRBJ1-5; D is ambiguous. Looked up from germline, CDR1 is MDHEN and CDR2 is SYDVKM. There are 15 residues in the CDR3. Trimming took 6 bases from V and 3 from J, leaving 15 bases between them. The CDR3 sequence: CASSRINTFNQPQHF. The CDR3 nucleotides read TGTGCCAGCAGCCGGATAAATACCTTCAATCAGCCCCAGCATTTT.

The chain joins TRBV5-1 to TRBJ2-7; D possibly corresponds to TRBD1 (6 bases). V lost 0 bases to trimming and J lost 3 bases, with 16 bases between them. The CDR3 covers 16 residues. The germline CDR1 and CDR2 sequences are SGHRS and YFSETQ. The CDR3 DNA follows: TGCGCCAGCAGCTTGGGAGGGGGAGCGTTCAACTACGAGCAGTACTTC. Its translation is CASSLGGGAFNYEQYF.

This rearrangement joins TRBV28 to TRBJ2-3; tentatively, D is TRBD2 (5 bases). Germline V lookup: CDR1 MDHEN, CDR2 SYDVKM. The CDR3 extends over 16 amino acids. Deletions cut 6 bases from V and 4 bases from J, with 20 bases between. CDR3 protein: CASSSRGSGRADTQYF. For the CDR3, the DNA is TGTGCCAGCAGCTCCCGGGGAAGCGGAAGAGCAGATACGCAGTATTTT.

The chain uses TRBV6-5 and TRBJ1-2; D is possibly TRBD1 (5 bases). Per germline, CDR1 MNHEY and CDR2 SVGAGI. The ends were cut back, 0 bases at V and 8 bases at J, with 7 bases in the middle. The CDR3 spans 12 residues. Here the CDR3 reads CASSYSGHGYTF. In DNA, the CDR3 is TGTGCCAGCAGTTACTCGGGGCACGGCTACACCTTC.

The V call is TRBV2, the J call TRBJ1-2, with unresolved D. The CDR3 consists of 14 residues. In germline, CDR1 is SNHLY, CDR2 FYNNEI. Trimming shortened V by 1 base and J by 4 bases, and 10 bases separated the two germline ends. The CDR3 reads CASSEGRRGYGYTF. The CDR3, as DNA: TGTGCCAGCAGTGAAGGCAGACGGGGCTATGGCTACACCTTC.

The chain recombines TRBV2 with TRBJ2-1, with TRBD2 identical over 14 bases. Losses at the gene ends were 5 bases for V and 3 bases for J; bases not matched to a gene: 6. CDR1 is SNHLY, CDR2 FYNNEI, per germline. CDR3 length: 17 amino acids. The CDR3 here is CASSWTSGGSYYNEQFF. The CDR3 DNA sequence: TGTGCCAGCAGTTGGACTAGCGGGGGGTCCTACTACAATGAGCAGTTCTTC.

This clone occurred a few times. The V and J genes are TRBV5-4 and TRBJ1-3; no clear D. The V end lost 5 bases, the J end lost 0 bases, and 12 bases lay between the germline ends. Germline CDR1 reads SGHNT; CDR2 reads YYREEE (reference sequence). This CDR3 region has 15 residues. The CDR3 region is CASSPDPRSGNTIYF. The CDR3 nucleotides are TGTGCCAGCAGTCCGGACCCACGCTCTGGAAACACCATATATTTT.